This entry concerns a single T cell receptor beta chain. Antigen: not known. These data come from a study of T cell responses to AZD1222 COVID-19 vaccine. Overall study findings and caveats: Spike-specific TCR repertoires showed rising breadth and depth after two AZD1222 doses. Donor demographics were predominantly white British with a female majority; clonal diversity may be underestimated.

The method was immunoSEQ multiplex PCR; TCRdb's version includes in-frame clones alone and lacks a portion of them. The sample includes tens of thousands of clones, about nine tenths of them seen just once. This CDR3 is 15 amino acids long. Germline V gives CDR1 SGHRS, CDR2 YFSETQ. V lost 2 bases, J lost 6 bases, and 15 bases lay in between. Analyses pooled second doses at about 4 or about 12 weeks. Sample: peripheral blood, taken 28 days after the second AZD1222 dose. The TCR originated in an adult who received the AZD1222 COVID-19 vaccine. The genes are TRBV5-1 and TRBJ2-1, with a weak D call TRBD2 (6 bases). CDR3 residues: CASSFTGSVANEQFF. DNA for the CDR3: TGCGCCAGCAGCTTTACCGGGAGCGTGGCCAATGAGCAGTTCTTC.